Listed below are T cell receptor beta chains from one sample, sequenced in a study of PD-1 blockade in mismatch repair-deficient tumors. Method: immunoSEQ multiplex PCR; TCRdb's copy keeps in-frame clones and lacks some. The profile shows just under 80,000 clones, approximately 80% of them singletons. The sample here was peripheral blood, taken 44 weeks after starting pembrolizumab. The receptor source for this set is an adult with mismatch repair-deficient cancer. Each CDR3 is given with its conserved first and last residue. The D gene is left open where the match is weak. Clone size, where shown, is once, few, many, or a class for clones that have expanded.

D gene: NA
J gene: TRBJ2-3
clone size: many
V gene: TRBV6-6
CDR3 protein: CASSYGPEADTQYF
CDR3 DNA: TGTGCCAGCAGTTACGGACCTGAGGCGGATACGCAGTATTTT

D gene: TRBD1
J gene: TRBJ2-7
clone size: many
V gene: TRBV29-1
CDR3 protein: CSVDPGQGAYEQYF
CDR3 DNA: TGCAGCGTTGACCCGGGACAGGGAGCCTACGAGCAGTACTTC

D gene: NA
J gene: TRBJ1-4
clone size: few
V gene: TRBV14
CDR3 protein: CASSQKYLPGLRKEKLFF
CDR3 DNA: TGTGCCAGCAGCCAAAAATATCTGCCGGGACTTAGGAAGGAAAAACTGTTTTTT

D gene: NA
J gene: TRBJ2-7
clone size: NA
V gene: TRBV7-2
CDR3 protein: CASSFGLDTTYEQYF
CDR3 DNA: TGTGCCAGCAGCTTCGGCCTGGACACTACCTACGAGCAGTACTTC

D gene: NA
J gene: TRBJ1-1
clone size: NA
V gene: TRBV5-8
CDR3 protein: CASSLSRTTGRAFF
CDR3 DNA: TGTGCCAGCAGCTTATCACGAACTACGGGCCGAGCTTTCTTT

D gene: TRBD2
J gene: TRBJ2-1
clone size: NA
V gene: TRBV29-1
CDR3 protein: CSGKGLQRNEQFF
CDR3 DNA: TGCAGCGGGAAGGGACTACAACGCAATGAGCAGTTCTTC

D gene: NA
J gene: TRBJ2-3
clone size: NA
V gene: TRBV25-1
CDR3 protein: CASGSSTDTQYF
CDR3 DNA: TGTGCCAGCGGCTCTAGCACAGATACGCAGTATTTT

D gene: NA
J gene: TRBJ1-6
clone size: NA
V gene: TRBV19
CDR3 protein: CASSPQGVNSPLHF
CDR3 DNA: TGTGCCAGTAGTCCACAGGGTGTGAATTCACCCCTCCACTTT

D gene: TRBD2
J gene: TRBJ2-3
clone size: NA
V gene: TRBV7-6
CDR3 protein: CASSPRGTSGVGGDTQYF
CDR3 DNA: TGTGCCAGCAGTCCCCGGGGGACTAGCGGGGTCGGGGGAGATACGCAGTATTTT

D gene: TRBD1
J gene: TRBJ2-7
clone size: NA
V gene: TRBV11-3
CDR3 protein: CASSLSVTGTYEQYF
CDR3 DNA: TGTGCCAGCAGCTTAAGTGTGACAGGGACCTACGAGCAGTACTTC

D gene: NA
J gene: TRBJ2-7
clone size: NA
V gene: TRBV7-2
CDR3 protein: CASSLGRGEQYF
CDR3 DNA: TGTGCCAGCAGCTTAGGTAGGGGCGAGCAGTACTTC

D gene: NA
J gene: TRBJ2-6
clone size: NA
V gene: TRBV11-2
CDR3 protein: CASSSSGLGANVLTF
CDR3 DNA: TGTGCCAGCAGCTCCTCTGGACTTGGGGCCAACGTCCTGACTTTC

D gene: TRBD2
J gene: TRBJ2-7
clone size: NA
V gene: TRBV7-2
CDR3 protein: CASNPKAGGGEQYF
CDR3 DNA: TGTGCCAGCAACCCAAAAGCGGGAGGCGGCGAGCAGTACTTC

D gene: NA
J gene: TRBJ1-5
clone size: NA
V gene: TRBV28
CDR3 protein: CASRKQTISNQPQHF
CDR3 DNA: TGTGCCAGCAGAAAACAAACGATTAGCAATCAGCCCCAGCATTTT

D gene: TRBD1
J gene: TRBJ2-2
clone size: NA
V gene: TRBV4-3
CDR3 protein: CASSQGTGETGELFF
CDR3 DNA: TGCGCCAGCAGCCAAGGGACAGGGGAGACCGGGGAGCTGTTTTTT

D gene: NA
J gene: TRBJ1-1
clone size: NA
V gene: TRBV5-8
CDR3 protein: CASSLGGLNTEAFF
CDR3 DNA: TGTGCCAGCAGCTTGGGGGGCTTGAACACTGAAGCTTTCTTT

D gene: TRBD1
J gene: TRBJ1-1
clone size: NA
V gene: TRBV9
CDR3 protein: CASSAQGWGTQGAHTEAFF
CDR3 DNA: TGTGCCAGCAGTGCTCAAGGATGGGGGACACAGGGGGCTCACACTGAAGCTTTCTTT

D gene: TRBD1
J gene: TRBJ1-2
clone size: NA
V gene: TRBV18
CDR3 protein: CASSTGTGGVDGYTF
CDR3 DNA: TGTGCCAGCTCAACGGGGACAGGGGGCGTCGATGGCTACACCTTC

D gene: NA
J gene: TRBJ1-5
clone size: NA
V gene: TRBV7-2
CDR3 protein: CASSSGAGNQPQHF
CDR3 DNA: TGTGCCAGCAGCTCGGGGGCCGGGAATCAGCCCCAGCATTTT

D gene: NA
J gene: TRBJ2-5
clone size: NA
V gene: TRBV6-1
CDR3 protein: CASSPGPGETQYF
CDR3 DNA: TGTGCCAGCAGTCCGGGACCCGGGGAGACCCAGTACTTC

D gene: NA
J gene: TRBJ2-5
clone size: NA
V gene: TRBV20-1
CDR3 protein: CSARLVETQYF
CDR3 DNA: TGCAGTGCTAGGCTGGTCGAGACCCAGTACTTC

D gene: NA
J gene: TRBJ1-2
clone size: once
V gene: TRBV9
CDR3 protein: CASSANRDLNYGYTF
CDR3 DNA: TGTGCCAGCAGCGCCAACCGGGACTTAAACTATGGCTACACCTTC

D gene: NA
J gene: TRBJ2-1
clone size: NA
V gene: TRBV25-1
CDR3 protein: CASSESGPPYNEQFF
CDR3 DNA: TGTGCCAGCAGTGAATCAGGGCCCCCCTACAATGAGCAGTTCTTC

D gene: TRBD1
J gene: TRBJ2-5
clone size: NA
V gene: TRBV18
CDR3 protein: CASSPGQAQETQYF
CDR3 DNA: TGTGCCAGCTCACCGGGACAGGCCCAAGAGACCCAGTACTTC

D gene: NA
J gene: TRBJ2-7
clone size: many
V gene: TRBV15
CDR3 protein: CATSSGSAGPYEQYF
CDR3 DNA: TGTGCCACCAGCAGTGGCTCCGCGGGACCCTACGAGCAGTACTTC

D gene: NA
J gene: TRBJ2-2
clone size: NA
V gene: TRBV30
CDR3 protein: CAWSPRTTITGELFF
CDR3 DNA: TGTGCCTGGTCGCCGCGGACTACCATCACCGGGGAGCTGTTTTTT

D gene: TRBD2
J gene: TRBJ2-1
clone size: NA
V gene: TRBV5-1
CDR3 protein: CASSLGVGRANEQFF
CDR3 DNA: TGCGCCAGCAGCTTGGGGGTCGGGAGGGCCAATGAGCAGTTCTTC

D gene: TRBD1
J gene: TRBJ1-5
clone size: NA
V gene: TRBV6-1
CDR3 protein: CASSPGQGGPQHF
CDR3 DNA: TGTGCCAGCAGTCCCGGACAGGGAGGGCCCCAGCATTTT

D gene: NA
J gene: TRBJ2-3
clone size: NA
V gene: TRBV7-9
CDR3 protein: CASSMGRGDTQYF
CDR3 DNA: TGTGCCAGCAGCATGGGTAGGGGGGATACGCAGTATTTT

D gene: NA
J gene: TRBJ2-1
clone size: NA
V gene: TRBV15
CDR3 protein: CATSREGTRSYNEQFF
CDR3 DNA: TGTGCCACCAGCAGAGAGGGCACCCGCTCCTACAATGAGCAGTTCTTC

D gene: TRBD2
J gene: TRBJ2-3
clone size: once
V gene: TRBV11-2
CDR3 protein: CASSMGLAGTDTQYF
CDR3 DNA: TGTGCCAGCAGCATGGGACTAGCGGGAACAGATACGCAGTATTTT

D gene: NA
J gene: TRBJ1-3
clone size: NA
V gene: TRBV5-4
CDR3 protein: CASSLAQPGNTIYF
CDR3 DNA: TGTGCCAGCAGCTTGGCGCAGCCTGGAAACACCATATATTTT

D gene: TRBD1
J gene: TRBJ1-2
clone size: NA
V gene: TRBV7-9
CDR3 protein: CASSLTGGSMEGGYTF
CDR3 DNA: TGTGCCAGCAGTTTGACAGGGGGCAGCATGGAGGGAGGCTACACCTTC

D gene: NA
J gene: TRBJ1-5
clone size: NA
V gene: TRBV5-6
CDR3 protein: CASSLFEQGHQHF
CDR3 DNA: TGTGCCAGCAGCTTGTTTGAGCAGGGACACCAGCATTTT

D gene: NA
J gene: TRBJ1-5
clone size: NA
V gene: TRBV7-8
CDR3 protein: CASSLGGDDQPQHF
CDR3 DNA: TGTGCCAGCAGCTTAGGGGGGGATGATCAGCCCCAGCATTTT

D gene: TRBD1
J gene: TRBJ1-2
clone size: few
V gene: TRBV7-6
CDR3 protein: CASSPGTDYGYTF
CDR3 DNA: TGTGCCAGCAGCCCCGGGACAGACTATGGCTACACCTTC

D gene: NA
J gene: TRBJ2-5
clone size: few
V gene: TRBV18
CDR3 protein: CASSPLRDTHNF
CDR3 DNA: TGTGCCAGCTCCCCACTCCGGGACACCCACAACTTC

D gene: NA
J gene: TRBJ1-2
clone size: NA
V gene: TRBV11-1
CDR3 protein: CASSDELRSGSYGYTF
CDR3 DNA: TGTGCCAGCAGCGACGAACTTCGCTCGGGGAGCTATGGCTACACCTTC

D gene: NA
J gene: TRBJ1-1
clone size: NA
V gene: TRBV18
CDR3 protein: CASSPNMNTEAFF
CDR3 DNA: TGTGCCAGCTCACCTAACATGAACACTGAAGCTTTCTTT

D gene: TRBD1
J gene: TRBJ1-5
clone size: NA
V gene: TRBV18
CDR3 protein: CASSPTGGNQPQHF
CDR3 DNA: TGTGCCAGCTCACCAACAGGGGGCAATCAGCCCCAGCATTTT

D gene: NA
J gene: TRBJ2-3
clone size: NA
V gene: TRBV5-6
CDR3 protein: CASSLLGDTDTQYF
CDR3 DNA: TGTGCCAGCAGCTTACTAGGTGACACAGATACGCAGTATTTT

D gene: TRBD1
J gene: TRBJ2-1
clone size: NA
V gene: TRBV13
CDR3 protein: CASSSAGTGRSEQFF
CDR3 DNA: TGTGCCAGCAGCTCCGCCGGGACAGGGAGGAGTGAGCAGTTCTTC

D gene: TRBD1
J gene: TRBJ1-1
clone size: NA
V gene: TRBV25-1
CDR3 protein: CATKETGGNSAFF
CDR3 DNA: TGTGCCACAAAGGAAACAGGGGGTAATTCGGCTTTCTTT

D gene: NA
J gene: TRBJ2-7
clone size: NA
V gene: TRBV21-1
CDR3 protein: CASSKVEGPPYEQYF
CDR3 DNA: TGTGCCAGCAGCAAAGTGGAGGGTCCGCCCTACGAGCAGTACTTC

D gene: NA
J gene: TRBJ1-1
clone size: NA
V gene: TRBV28
CDR3 protein: CASRPPGVNTEAFF
CDR3 DNA: TGTGCCAGCAGGCCCCCCGGGGTGAACACTGAAGCTTTCTTT

D gene: TRBD1
J gene: TRBJ2-1
clone size: NA
V gene: TRBV4-3
CDR3 protein: CASSQDDRGGAYNEQFF
CDR3 DNA: TGCGCCAGCAGCCAAGATGATCGAGGGGGCGCCTACAATGAGCAGTTCTTC

D gene: NA
J gene: TRBJ1-2
clone size: NA
V gene: TRBV30
CDR3 protein: CAWRDTGGLNGYTF
CDR3 DNA: TGTGCCTGGAGGGACACCGGAGGGCTTAATGGCTACACCTTC

D gene: NA
J gene: TRBJ1-4
clone size: NA
V gene: TRBV4-2
CDR3 protein: CASSQAGFNEKLFF
CDR3 DNA: TGTGCCAGCAGCCAAGCCGGTTTTAATGAAAAACTGTTTTTT

D gene: NA
J gene: TRBJ2-5
clone size: NA
V gene: TRBV11-3
CDR3 protein: CASSFEEGRQTQYF
CDR3 DNA: TGTGCCAGCAGCTTCGAAGAAGGCCGTCAGACCCAGTACTTC

D gene: TRBD1
J gene: TRBJ2-2
clone size: NA
V gene: TRBV19
CDR3 protein: CASSRDRATGELFF
CDR3 DNA: TGTGCCAGTAGCCGGGACAGAGCCACCGGGGAGCTGTTTTTT

D gene: TRBD2
J gene: TRBJ2-2
clone size: NA
V gene: TRBV19
CDR3 protein: CASNPSGSGTGELFF
CDR3 DNA: TGTGCCAGTAACCCTAGCGGGAGTGGCACCGGGGAGCTGTTTTTT

D gene: NA
J gene: TRBJ2-7
clone size: NA
V gene: TRBV29-1
CDR3 protein: CRPRNSFLYEQYF
CDR3 DNA: TGCAGACCGAGGAACAGTTTTCTCTACGAGCAGTACTTC

D gene: NA
J gene: TRBJ1-4
clone size: NA
V gene: TRBV19
CDR3 protein: CASSIGRARPSGMKEKLFF
CDR3 DNA: TGTGCCAGTAGTATAGGGAGGGCGCGGCCCAGCGGCATGAAGGAAAAACTGTTTTTT

D gene: TRBD1
J gene: TRBJ1-1
clone size: many
V gene: TRBV19
CDR3 protein: CASRFTGTGMNTEAFF
CDR3 DNA: TGTGCCAGCAGATTCACCGGGACAGGGATGAACACTGAAGCTTTCTTT

D gene: NA
J gene: TRBJ2-1
clone size: NA
V gene: TRBV4-2
CDR3 protein: CASSRSGNEQFF
CDR3 DNA: TGTGCCAGCAGCCGATCGGGGAATGAGCAGTTCTTC

D gene: NA
J gene: TRBJ2-7
clone size: NA
V gene: TRBV29-1
CDR3 protein: CSVESGGRYEQYF
CDR3 DNA: TGCAGCGTTGAATCTGGGGGCCGGTACGAGCAGTACTTC

D gene: TRBD2
J gene: TRBJ2-3
clone size: NA
V gene: TRBV5-4
CDR3 protein: CASSRQLSGRGGTDTQYF
CDR3 DNA: TGTGCCAGCAGCCGCCAACTTAGCGGGAGAGGCGGCACAGATACGCAGTATTTT

D gene: NA
J gene: TRBJ1-5
clone size: NA
V gene: TRBV30
CDR3 protein: CAWSPPGPRPQHF
CDR3 DNA: TGTGCCTGGAGTCCTCCCGGCCCCCGGCCCCAGCATTTT

D gene: NA
J gene: TRBJ2-1
clone size: NA
V gene: TRBV5-1
CDR3 protein: CASSLEREQFF
CDR3 DNA: TGCGCCAGCAGCTTGGAACGTGAGCAGTTCTTC